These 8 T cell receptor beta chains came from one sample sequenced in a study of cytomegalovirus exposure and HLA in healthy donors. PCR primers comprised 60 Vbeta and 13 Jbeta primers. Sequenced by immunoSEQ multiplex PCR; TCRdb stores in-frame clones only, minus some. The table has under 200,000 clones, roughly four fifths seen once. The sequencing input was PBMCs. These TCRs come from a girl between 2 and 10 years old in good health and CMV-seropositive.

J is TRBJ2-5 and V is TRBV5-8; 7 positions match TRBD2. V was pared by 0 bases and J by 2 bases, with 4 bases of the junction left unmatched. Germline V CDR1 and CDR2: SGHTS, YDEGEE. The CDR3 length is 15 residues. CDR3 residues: CASSLARGIQETQYF. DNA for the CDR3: TGTGCCAGCAGCTTGGCGCGGGGGATTCAAGAGACCCAGTACTTC.

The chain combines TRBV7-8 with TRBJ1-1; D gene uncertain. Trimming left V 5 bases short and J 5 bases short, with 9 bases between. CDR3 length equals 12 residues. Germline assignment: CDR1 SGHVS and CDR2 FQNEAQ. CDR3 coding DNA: TGTGCCAGCAGCCGAATGCGGACTGAAGCTTTCTTT. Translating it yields CASSRMRTEAFF. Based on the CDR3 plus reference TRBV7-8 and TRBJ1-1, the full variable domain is GAGVSQSPRYKVAKRGQDVALRCDPISGHVSLFWYQQALGQGPEFLTYFQNEAQLDKSGLPSDRFFAERPEGSVSTLKIQRTQQEDSAVYLCASSRMRTEAFFGQGTRLTVV.

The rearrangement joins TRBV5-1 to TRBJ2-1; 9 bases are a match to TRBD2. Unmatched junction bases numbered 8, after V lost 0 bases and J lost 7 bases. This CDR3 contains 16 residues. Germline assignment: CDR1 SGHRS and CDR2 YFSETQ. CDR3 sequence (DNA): TGCGCCAGCAGCTTGGATGCGGGAGGGCCGGGGAATGAGCAGTTCTTC. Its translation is CASSLDAGGPGNEQFF.

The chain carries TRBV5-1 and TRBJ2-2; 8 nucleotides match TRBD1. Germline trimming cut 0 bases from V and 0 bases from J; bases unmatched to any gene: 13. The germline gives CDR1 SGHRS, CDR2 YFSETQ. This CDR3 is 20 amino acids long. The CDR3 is CASSLADVNWDRTNTGELFF. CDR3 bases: TGCGCCAGCAGCTTGGCCGATGTCAATTGGGACAGGACGAACACCGGGGAGCTGTTTTTT.

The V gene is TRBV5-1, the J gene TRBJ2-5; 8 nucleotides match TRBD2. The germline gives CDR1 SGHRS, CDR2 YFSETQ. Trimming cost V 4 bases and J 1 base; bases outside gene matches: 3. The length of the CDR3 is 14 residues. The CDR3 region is CASSLTSGQETQYF. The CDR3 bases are TGCGCCAGCAGCCTCACTAGCGGCCAAGAGACCCAGTACTTC.

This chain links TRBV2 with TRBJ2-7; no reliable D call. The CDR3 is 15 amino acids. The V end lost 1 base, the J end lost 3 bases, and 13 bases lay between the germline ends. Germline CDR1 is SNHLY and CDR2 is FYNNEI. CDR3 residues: CASSEDMGRSYEQYF. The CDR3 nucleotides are TGTGCCAGCAGTGAAGACATGGGCAGAAGCTACGAGCAGTACTTC.

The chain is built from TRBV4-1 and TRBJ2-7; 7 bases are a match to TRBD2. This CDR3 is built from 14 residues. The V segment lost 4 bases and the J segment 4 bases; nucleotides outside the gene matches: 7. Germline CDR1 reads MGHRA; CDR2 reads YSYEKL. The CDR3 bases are TGCGCCAGCAGCCCAGCAGCGGGAACATACGAGCAGTACTTC. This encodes CASSPAAGTYEQYF.

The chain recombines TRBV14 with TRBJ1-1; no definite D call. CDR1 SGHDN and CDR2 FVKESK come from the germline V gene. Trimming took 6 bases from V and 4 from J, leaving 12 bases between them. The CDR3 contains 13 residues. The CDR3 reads CASREGVGTEAFF. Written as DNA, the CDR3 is TGTGCCAGCAGAGAGGGAGTCGGCACTGAAGCTTTCTTT. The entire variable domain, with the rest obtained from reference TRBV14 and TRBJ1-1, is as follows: EAGVTQFPSHSVIEKGQTVTLRCDPISGHDNLYWYRRVMGKEIKFLLHFVKESKQDESGMPNNRFLAERTGGTYSTLKVQPAELEDSGVYFCASREGVGTEAFFGQGTRLTVV.